A selection of T cell receptor beta chains follows, all from one sample in a study of T cell clones after liver transplantation. TCRdb's table, derived via immunoSEQ multiplex PCR, lists solely in-frame clones and lacks some. The repertoire holds 75,000 to 95,000 clones, with around four fifths as singletons. Here the sequenced sample was CD4+ T cells from blood, taken less than 50 months after liver transplant. These receptors originate from a human patient who received a liver transplant. The graft donor may have contributed some T cells. The CDR3 runs from the conserved cysteine through the conserved F or W. Fields, in order: J gene, D gene, V gene, clone size, CDR3 DNA, CDR3 protein. A D gene is named only where the DNA matches it firmly. The listing skips clone size in some rows; elsewhere it reads once, few, many or a size class.

>TRBJ1-1|TRBD1|TRBV6-6|-
TGTGCCAGCAGTGCGACAGGGGTTAGTTTCACTGAAGCTTTCTTT
CASSATGVSFTEAFF
>TRBJ2-7|-|TRBV21-1|-
TGTGCCAGCAGCCCCCCCCTAGCCGTCTACGAGCAGTACTTC
CASSPPLAVYEQYF
>TRBJ2-5|-|TRBV4-3|-
TGCGCCAGCAGCCCAACAGGGTCCCAAGAGACCCAGTACTTC
CASSPTGSQETQYF
>TRBJ2-5|TRBD1|TRBV28|few
TGTGCCAGCGCACAGGGGAAAGAGACCCAGTACTTC
CASAQGKETQYF
>TRBJ1-2|TRBD1|TRBV9|-
TGTGCCAGCAGCAGACAGGGCTCCTATGGCTACACCTTC
CASSRQGSYGYTF
>TRBJ2-2|-|TRBV12-5|once
TGTGCTAGTGGTTCTCAAGCCCCCATGGGGACCGGGGAGCTGTTTTTT
CASGSQAPMGTGELFF
>TRBJ1-6|-|TRBV2|few
TGTGCCAGCAAGGGGGGGAATTCACCCCTCCACTTT
CASKGGNSPLHF
>TRBJ2-6|-|TRBV7-2|-
TGTGCCAGCAGCTTAAGTTCTGGGGCCAACGTCCTGACTTTC
CASSLSSGANVLTF
>TRBJ2-2|TRBD2|TRBV6-5|-
TGTGCCAGCAGGGTAGCGGGGGGCACCGGGGAGCTGTTTTTT
CASRVAGGTGELFF
>TRBJ2-7|TRBD1|TRBV6-6|-
TGTGCCAGCAGTTACTTAGGACAGGGGGCCTACGAGCAGTACTTC
CASSYLGQGAYEQYF